The clone carrying this T cell receptor beta chain was recorded many times. Its specificity is unknown. Germline CDR1 is SEHNR and CDR2 is FQNEAQ (reference sequence). V lost 0 bases, J lost 6 bases, and 14 bases stayed unmatched. The CDR3 has 19 residues. TCRdb used MiXCR to reprocess the multiplex PCR reads, holding one entry per CDR3 protein. The sample has 200,000 or so distinct CDR3 sequences; 31% are singletons. The lymph nodes were axillary draining lymph nodes from breast cancer patients. These data belong to a study of breast tumors, draining lymph nodes, adjacent tissues. Points from the study as a whole: Tumors had less TCR diversity than lymph nodes, more than nontumor tissue. Luminal-like breast cancer showed significantly higher tumor–nontumor repertoire similarity than basal-like.

This sequence joins TRBV7-9 and TRBJ2-1; 10 nucleotides align to TRBD2. This clonotype was sampled from a female donor with breast cancer. Some clones in this sample may be carry-over from other donors' samples. What was sequenced was axillary lymph node tissue. The CDR3 here is CASSLAGYRGSGRGNEQFF. The CDR3 DNA reads TGTGCCAGCAGCTTAGCGGGCTACAGGGGAAGCGGGAGGGGCAATGAGCAGTTCTTC.